This entry lists 14 T cell receptor beta chains sequenced from one sample in a study of identical twins. One entry per CDR3 protein results from TCRdb running MiXCR on the 5' RACE reads. The table lists some 560,000 distinct CDR3 sequences, nearly 10% of them singletons. The same data also went into a second study, on yellow fever vaccine responses in identical twins.

The sequenced material came from PBMCs. These receptors originate from a woman aged 18-29 years in good health.

Many counts were recorded for this clonotype. The chain couples TRBV12-3 or TRBV12-4 to TRBJ1-5, with D unresolved. The length of the CDR3 is 12 residues. Trimming removed 7 bases from V and 6 bases from J, with 10 bases in between. As DNA, the CDR3 is TGTGCCAGCACCACCGGCATTCAGCCCCAGCATTTT. Residues: CASTTGIQPQHF.

The sample holds many counts of this clonotype. The rearrangement links TRBV7-8 to TRBJ2-1, with 7 bases identical to TRBD2. Germline CDR1 SGHVS, CDR2 FQNEAQ. The J segment lost 0 bases and the V segment lost 1 base, leaving 0 bases of the junction unmatched. The CDR3 runs to 15 residues. CDR3 amino acids: CASSLGDYSYNEQFF. In nucleotides, the CDR3 is TGTGCCAGCAGCTTAGGGGACTACTCCTACAATGAGCAGTTCTTC.

This clonotype was found a few times. This could be a read error, since a much larger clone is one nucleotide away. V is TRBV7-9 and J is TRBJ2-5; 12 bases line up with TRBD2. This CDR3 comprises 17 residues. Germline CDR1 and CDR2: SEHNR and FQNEAQ (reference sequence). V shed 5 bases, J shed 5 bases, and the junction held 12 bases outside the gene matches. The CDR3 bases are TGTGCCAGCAGCCCCGCGGCTAGCGGGGGGGTCGGGGAGACCCAGTACTTC. Its protein product is CASSPAASGGVGETQYF.

This clonotype was seen repeatedly, ten times or more. This chain uses TRBV12-3 or TRBV12-4 with TRBJ2-1, with a possible D match to TRBD2 (6 bases). Trimming took 2 bases from V and 6 from J, leaving 20 bases between them. This CDR3 spans 17 amino acids. Here the CDR3 reads CASSLRVGGSLGNEQFF. DNA of the CDR3: TGTGCCAGCAGTTTAAGGGTCGGAGGGTCTTTGGGCAATGAGCAGTTCTTC.

This clonotype was seen more than once but under ten times. V usage is TRBV28 and J usage is TRBJ2-7, with unresolved D. Germline CDR1 reads MDHEN; CDR2 reads SYDVKM. This CDR3 has 12 amino acids. V lost 8 bases and J lost 5, with 13 bases in between. The CDR3 sequence: CASGAVWDEQYF. CDR3 sequence (DNA): TGTGCCAGCGGTGCGGTTTGGGACGAGCAGTACTTC.

This chain uses TRBV13 with TRBJ2-3; D unresolved. Germline V CDR1 and CDR2: PRHDT, FYEKMQ (reference sequence). The germline V and J ends were trimmed by 1 base and 0 bases, with 11 bases remaining between them. The CDR3 sequence is 16 residues long. The CDR3 sequence: CASSLEAKRSTDTQYF. The DNA for the CDR3 is TGTGCCAGCAGCTTAGAGGCGAAACGAAGCACAGATACGCAGTATTTT.

This clonotype was found many times. This sequence joins TRBV28 and TRBJ2-1; 10 bases map to TRBD2. This CDR3 spans 14 amino acids. The V gene's germline CDR1 is MDHEN and CDR2 SYDVKM. The trim removed 8 bases at V and 7 bases at J, leaving 8 bases unmatched. CDR3 region: CASSSGGAVNEQFF. CDR3 coding DNA: TGTGCCAGCTCAAGCGGGGGGGCTGTTAATGAGCAGTTCTTC.

The J gene is TRBJ1-2, the V gene TRBV6-5, with a possible D match to TRBD1 (5 bases). V was trimmed by 2 bases and J by 8 bases, leaving 15 bases between them. The germline V gene encodes CDR1 MNHEY and CDR2 SVGAGI. The length of the CDR3 is 14 residues. CDR3 region: CASSYRGLEGGYTF. The CDR3 DNA follows: TGTGCCAGCAGTTACCGGGGGTTGGAGGGGGGCTACACCTTC.

This clonotype was seen at least ten times. V is TRBV10-3 and J is TRBJ1-2; 8 nucleotides line up with TRBD1. CDR1 is ENHRY, CDR2 SYGVKD, per germline. This CDR3 spans 15 amino acids. The J segment lost 6 bases and the V segment lost 0 bases, leaving 6 bases of the junction unmatched. In DNA form, the CDR3 reads TGTGCCATCAGTGAGTCGGTCAGGGGGCGCGATGGCTACACCTTC. It encodes CAISESVRGRDGYTF.

This clonotype was counted many times. The V gene is TRBV5-1, the J gene TRBJ2-1; 7 positions agree with TRBD2. Germline assignment: CDR1 SGHRS and CDR2 YFSETQ. V was clipped by 6 bases and J by 5 bases; unmatched bases: 17. The CDR3 length is 17 residues. The CDR3 sequence: CASILGEGGGFHNEQFF. In DNA form, the CDR3 reads TGCGCCAGCATCCTGGGGGAGGGCGGGGGATTCCACAATGAGCAGTTCTTC.

This clonotype showed up just a few times. The chain is built from TRBV6-2 or TRBV6-3 and TRBJ2-7, with 10 bases that match TRBD2. The J segment lost 7 bases and the V segment lost 0 bases, leaving 6 bases of the junction unmatched. CDR1 is MNHEY and CDR2 is SVGEGT in the germline V gene. The CDR3 consists of 15 residues. The CDR3 reads CASSYSLAGAWEQYF. The CDR3 nucleotides read TGTGCCAGCAGTTACTCTCTAGCGGGAGCTTGGGAGCAGTACTTC.

This clonotype occurred many times. This chain connects TRBV2 to TRBJ1-6; D possibly corresponds to TRBD1 (6 bases). The V end was cut by 7 bases, the J end by 6 bases, with 16 bases between. The germline V gene encodes CDR1 SNHLY and CDR2 FYNNEI. There are 15 residues in the CDR3. The chain's CDR3 is CASNSAGTSNSPLHF. The CDR3, as DNA: TGTGCCAGCAATAGCGCAGGGACATCTAATTCACCCCTCCACTTT.

The V and J genes are TRBV7-3 and TRBJ2-1; 7 positions match TRBD1. Germline V gene lookup returns CDR1 SGHTA and CDR2 FQGTGA. CDR3 length: 19 residues. J was trimmed by 0 bases and V by 5 bases; bases with no gene match: 16. The CDR3 DNA reads TGTGCCAGCAGCCGAATGAGAGGACAGGCACTCAGCTCCTACAATGAGCAGTTCTTC. Amino acids: CASSRMRGQALSSYNEQFF.

This clonotype has more than one count but fewer than ten. The chain is built from TRBV7-2 and TRBJ2-1, with unresolved D. Trimming cost V 1 base and J 0 bases, with 7 bases left between them. The germline V gene encodes CDR1 SGHTA and CDR2 FQGNSA. The CDR3 contains 15 residues. The CDR3 loop is CASSLGHSSYNEQFF. DNA for the CDR3: TGTGCCAGCAGCTTAGGACACAGCTCCTACAATGAGCAGTTCTTC.